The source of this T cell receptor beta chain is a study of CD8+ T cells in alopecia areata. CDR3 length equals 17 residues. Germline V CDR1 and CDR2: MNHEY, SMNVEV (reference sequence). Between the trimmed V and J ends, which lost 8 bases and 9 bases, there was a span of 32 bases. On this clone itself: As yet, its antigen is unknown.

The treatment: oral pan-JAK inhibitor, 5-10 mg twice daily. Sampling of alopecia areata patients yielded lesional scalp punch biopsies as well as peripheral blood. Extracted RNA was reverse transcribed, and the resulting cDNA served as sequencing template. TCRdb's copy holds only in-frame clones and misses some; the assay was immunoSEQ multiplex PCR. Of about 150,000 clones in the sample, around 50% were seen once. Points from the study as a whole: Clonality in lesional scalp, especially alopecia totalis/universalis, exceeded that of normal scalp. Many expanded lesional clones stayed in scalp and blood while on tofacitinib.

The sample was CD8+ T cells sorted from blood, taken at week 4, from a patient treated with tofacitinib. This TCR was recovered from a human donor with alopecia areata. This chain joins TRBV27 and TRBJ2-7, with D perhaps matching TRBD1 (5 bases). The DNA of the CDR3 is TGTGCCAGCGGCACCCCCCTGCTCGCTCAGGGCTTACGTGGGCAGTACTTC. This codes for CASGTPLLAQGLRGQYF.